This T cell receptor (beta chain) was identified in a study of shared clonotypes between healthy human individuals. General study results and limits: Generally, naive subsets (rather than memory subsets) showed larger estimated richness. Tissue TCR repertoires likely differ from these blood-only repertoires. Some naive CD4 clonotypes, roughly 4.7%, turned up in common across several donors.

With regard to this clone: Its antigen is not known.

The split of CD4+ cells yielded CD45RA+ naive and CD45RA-negative memory subsets. TCRdb's table, derived via immunoSEQ multiplex PCR, lists solely in-frame clones and lacks some. The sample yields fewer than 1.6 million clones, roughly 98.5% seen once. V lost 8 bases to trimming and J lost 3 bases, with 14 bases between them. This CDR3 is built from 13 residues. Germline V gives CDR1 SEHNR, CDR2 FQNEAQ (reference sequence). The TCR was taken from a man aged 25 to 40 in good health. Sequenced sample: naive CD4+ T cells sorted from blood. The subset denotes: CD45RA+ positively selected. The chain uses TRBV7-9 and TRBJ2-7; D gene uncertain. CDR3 region: CASQPRYNYEQYF. In DNA, the CDR3 is TGTGCCAGCCAGCCCCGCTACAACTACGAGCAGTACTTC.